Sequencing of this T cell receptor (beta chain) was carried out in a study of T-cell reconstitution after alpha-beta-depleted transplantation in children (dated by TCRdb to the mid-2010s). Study-wide context: Using TCR repertoire profiling, the study followed T-cell immune reconstitution in a quantitative way in children after TCRalphabeta/CD19-depleted allogeneic hematopoietic cell transplantation.

CDR1 and CDR2, per the germline V gene, are LGHNA and YSLEER. Trimming takes 0 bases from V and 2 bases from J, and the germline ends sit 11 bases apart. The cysteine opens and the phenylalanine closes a CDR3 of 15 amino acids. Of all the DNA, just the CDR3 is kept, 45 bases in frame from base 1. Only a few counts were recorded for this clonotype. Its antigen target is currently unknown. Base qualities are missing; no much larger clone stands one base away. Library method: PCR. TCRdb lists the instrument as Illumina HiSeq 2500. TCR library preparation used molecular barcoding, with unique molecular identifiers applied to normalize quantification of the TCRbeta repertoire. The public reads were run again by TCRdb, first through fastp at Q25 and then through MiXCR, and only productive beta chains were kept. One record per CDR3 amino acid sequence lists the most common genes and DNA. The sample includes hundreds of thousands of distinct CDR3 sequences, with about 15% observed a single time. 1.1% of the sample is in the top ten clones.

Recombination linked TRBV4-3 to TRBJ2-7; the D gene could be either TRBD1 or TRBD2, each agreeing at 6 bases. The sequenced sample was PBMCs from the stem cell graft donor, obtained from the stem cell graft. The TCR sequence derives from a human donor who donated a stem cell graft to a child with acute myeloid leukemia. The CDR3 protein: CASSQEGGRPYEQYF. Here is the DNA: TGCGCCAGCAGCCAAGAGGGGGGCAGGCCCTACGAGCAGTACTTC.